This is a list of T cell receptor beta chains from one sample in a study of blood T cell repertoires in COVID-19. This table comes from immunoSEQ multiplex PCR, and its TCRdb copy is limited to in-frame clones, with some not included. The profile covers under 250,000 clones, with roughly four fifths appearing a single time and under 1.5% taken by the ten largest. Specimen: PBMCs or T cells enriched from blood (not recorded which). The origin of the receptors is a woman between 40 and 50 years old with acute COVID-19. Each CDR3 is given with its conserved first and last residue. A D gene is named only where the DNA matches it firmly. Size values are once, few and many counts, or a class for expanded clones, and some rows have none.

V,J,D,size,DNA,CDR3
TRBV30,TRBJ2-7,TRBD2,once,TGTGCCTGGAGGCCAGTGGGACTAAAGAGTTACGAGCAGTACTTC,CAWRPVGLKSYEQYF
TRBV25-1,TRBJ2-2,TRBD1,NA,TGTGCCAGCAACAACGGACAGGGACCGATCACGAACACCGGGGAGCTGTTTTTT,CASNNGQGPITNTGELFF
TRBV6-6,TRBJ2-3,NA,NA,TGTGCCAGCAGTTACCTCTTCACAGATACGCAGTATTTT,CASSYLFTDTQYF
TRBV7-2,TRBJ2-7,TRBD1,few,TGTGCCAGCAGCCGGGACAGCCGCTACGAGCAGTACTTC,CASSRDSRYEQYF
TRBV6-2/TRBV6-3,TRBJ2-7,TRBD2,few,TGTGCCAGCAGTTTGACTAGCGGGGTATACGAGCAGTACTTC,CASSLTSGVYEQYF
TRBV6-5,TRBJ1-2,NA,NA,TGTGCCAGCAGCCAGGGGACGGCCAGTGGCTATGGCTACACCTTC,CASSQGTASGYGYTF
TRBV4-1,TRBJ2-1,TRBD2,once,TGCGCCAGCAGCCGAGCCTGGGGACTAGCGGGAGGGGACAATGAGCAGTTCTTC,CASSRAWGLAGGDNEQFF
TRBV7-2,TRBJ2-3,TRBD2,few,TGTGCCAGCAGTCCCAGCGGGGGACGCACAGATACGCAGTATTTT,CASSPSGGRTDTQYF
TRBV4-3,TRBJ1-1,TRBD1,NA,TGCGCCAGCAGCCAAGATCCACAGGGGGCATTCAACACTGAAGCTTTCTTT,CASSQDPQGAFNTEAFF
TRBV28,TRBJ1-1,TRBD1,NA,TGTGCCAGCACCCACAGCGGGACAGGGGGCGCGGAAGCTTTCTTT,CASTHSGTGGAEAFF
TRBV2,TRBJ1-1,NA,NA,TGTGCCAGCAGTTGGACGGGAGTGAACACTGAAGCTTTCTTT,CASSWTGVNTEAFF
TRBV7-2,TRBJ1-2,NA,few,TGTGCCAGCAGCCCAAGGGGGACTAACTATGGCTACACCTTC,CASSPRGTNYGYTF